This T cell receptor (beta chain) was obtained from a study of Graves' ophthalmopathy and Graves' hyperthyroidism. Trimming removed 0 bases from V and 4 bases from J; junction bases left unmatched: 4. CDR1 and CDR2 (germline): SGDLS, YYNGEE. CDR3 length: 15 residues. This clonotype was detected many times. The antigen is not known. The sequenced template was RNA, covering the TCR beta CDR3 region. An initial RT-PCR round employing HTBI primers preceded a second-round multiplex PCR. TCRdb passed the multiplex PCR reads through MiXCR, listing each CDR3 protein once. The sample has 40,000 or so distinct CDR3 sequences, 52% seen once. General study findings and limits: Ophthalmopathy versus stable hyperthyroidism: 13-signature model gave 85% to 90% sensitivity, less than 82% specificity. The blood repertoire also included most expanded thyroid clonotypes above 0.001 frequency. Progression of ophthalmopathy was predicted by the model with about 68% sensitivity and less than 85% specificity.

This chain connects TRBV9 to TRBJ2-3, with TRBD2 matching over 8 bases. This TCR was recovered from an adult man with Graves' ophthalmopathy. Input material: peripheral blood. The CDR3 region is CASSVGISGADTQYF. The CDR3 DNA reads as TGTGCCAGCAGCGTAGGAATTAGCGGGGCAGATACGCAGTATTTT. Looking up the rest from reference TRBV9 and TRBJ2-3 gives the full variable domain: DSGVTQTPKHLITATGQRVTLRCSPRSGDLSVYWYQQSLDQGLQFLIQYYNGEERAKGNILERFSAQQFPDLHSELNLSSLELGDSALYFCASSVGISGADTQYFGPGTRLTVL.